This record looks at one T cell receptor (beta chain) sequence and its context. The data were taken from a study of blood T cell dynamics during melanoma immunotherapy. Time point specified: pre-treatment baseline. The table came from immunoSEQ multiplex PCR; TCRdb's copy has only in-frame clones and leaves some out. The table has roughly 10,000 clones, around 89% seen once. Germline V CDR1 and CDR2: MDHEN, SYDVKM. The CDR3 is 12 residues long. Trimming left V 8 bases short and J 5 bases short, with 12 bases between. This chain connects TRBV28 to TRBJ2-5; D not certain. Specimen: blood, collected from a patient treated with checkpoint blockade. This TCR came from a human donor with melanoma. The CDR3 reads CASGGLRETQYF. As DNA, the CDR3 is TGTGCCAGCGGTGGGCTGAGGGAGACCCAGTACTTC.